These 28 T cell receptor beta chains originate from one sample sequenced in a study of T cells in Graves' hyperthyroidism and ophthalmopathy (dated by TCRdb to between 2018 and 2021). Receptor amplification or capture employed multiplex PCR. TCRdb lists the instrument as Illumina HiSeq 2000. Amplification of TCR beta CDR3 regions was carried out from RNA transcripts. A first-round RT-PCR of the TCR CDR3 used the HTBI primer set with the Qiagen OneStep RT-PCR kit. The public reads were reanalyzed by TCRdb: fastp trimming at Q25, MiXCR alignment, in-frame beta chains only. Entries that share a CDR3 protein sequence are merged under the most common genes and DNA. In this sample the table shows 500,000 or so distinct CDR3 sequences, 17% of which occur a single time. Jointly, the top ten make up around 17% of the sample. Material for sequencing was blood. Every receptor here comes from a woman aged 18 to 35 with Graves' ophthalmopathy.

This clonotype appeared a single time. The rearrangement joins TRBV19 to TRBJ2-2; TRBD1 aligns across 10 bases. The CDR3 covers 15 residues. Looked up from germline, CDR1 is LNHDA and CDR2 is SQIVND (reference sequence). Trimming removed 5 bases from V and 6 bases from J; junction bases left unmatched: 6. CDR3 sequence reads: CASSPGQGKAGELFF. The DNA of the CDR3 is TGTGCCAGTAGTCCGGGACAGGGGAAGGCCGGGGAGCTGTTTTTT.

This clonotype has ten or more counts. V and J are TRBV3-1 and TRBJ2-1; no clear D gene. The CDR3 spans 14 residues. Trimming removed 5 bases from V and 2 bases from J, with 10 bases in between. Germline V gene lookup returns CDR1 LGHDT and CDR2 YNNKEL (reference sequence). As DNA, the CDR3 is TGTGCCAGCAGCACTGACGGCGCCTACAATGAGCAGTTCTTC. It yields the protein CASSTDGAYNEQFF.

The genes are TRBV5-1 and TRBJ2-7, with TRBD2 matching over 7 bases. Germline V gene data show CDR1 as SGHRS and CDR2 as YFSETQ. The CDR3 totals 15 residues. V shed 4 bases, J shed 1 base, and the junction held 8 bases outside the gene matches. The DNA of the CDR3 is TGCGCCAGCAGCGGGGGGGGTTTTGGTTCCTACGAGCAGTACTTC. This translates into CASSGGGFGSYEQYF.

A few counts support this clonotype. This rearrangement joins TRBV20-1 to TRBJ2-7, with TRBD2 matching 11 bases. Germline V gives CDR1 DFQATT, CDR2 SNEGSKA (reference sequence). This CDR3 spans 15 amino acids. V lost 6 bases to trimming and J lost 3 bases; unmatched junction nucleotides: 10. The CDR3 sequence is CSARKLAGEGYEQYF. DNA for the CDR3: TGCAGTGCCCGGAAACTAGCGGGAGAGGGCTACGAGCAGTACTTC.

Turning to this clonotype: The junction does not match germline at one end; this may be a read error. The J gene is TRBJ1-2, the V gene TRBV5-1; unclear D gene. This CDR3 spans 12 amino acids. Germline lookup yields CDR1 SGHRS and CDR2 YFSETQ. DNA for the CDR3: TGCGCCAGCAGCTTGGACCCTCCCGGGTGGCCCTTC. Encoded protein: CASSLDPPGWPF.

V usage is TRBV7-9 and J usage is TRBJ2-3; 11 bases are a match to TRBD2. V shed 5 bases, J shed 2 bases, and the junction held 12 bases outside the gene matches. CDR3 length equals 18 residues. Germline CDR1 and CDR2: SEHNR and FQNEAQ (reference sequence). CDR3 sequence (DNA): TGTGCCAGCAGCGGGACTAGCGGAGCCCCCCTTTCCACAGATACGCAGTATTTT. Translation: CASSGTSGAPLSTDTQYF.

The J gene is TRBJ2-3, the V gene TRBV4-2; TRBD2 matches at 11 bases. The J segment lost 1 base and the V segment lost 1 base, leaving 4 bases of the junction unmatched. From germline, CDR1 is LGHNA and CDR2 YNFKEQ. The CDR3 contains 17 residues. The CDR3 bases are TGTGCCAGCAGCCAAGCCGCGACTAGCGGGGGCACAGATACGCAGTATTTT. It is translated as CASSQAATSGGTDTQYF.

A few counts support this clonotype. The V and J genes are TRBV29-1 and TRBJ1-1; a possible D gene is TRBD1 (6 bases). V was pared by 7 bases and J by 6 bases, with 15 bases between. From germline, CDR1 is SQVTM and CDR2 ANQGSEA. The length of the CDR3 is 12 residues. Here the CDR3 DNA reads TGCAGCGGGCCAGGGGAGGGGTCTGAAGCTTTCTTT. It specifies CSGPGEGSEAFF.

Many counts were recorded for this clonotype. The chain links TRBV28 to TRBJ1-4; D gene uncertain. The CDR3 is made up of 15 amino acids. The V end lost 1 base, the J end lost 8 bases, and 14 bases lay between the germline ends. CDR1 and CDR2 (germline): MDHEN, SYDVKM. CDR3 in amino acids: CASSLFSQAREKLFF. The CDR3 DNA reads TGTGCCAGCAGTTTATTTTCTCAAGCTAGGGAAAAACTGTTTTTT. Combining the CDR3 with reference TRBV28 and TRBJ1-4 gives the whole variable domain DVKVTQSSRYLVKRTGEKVFLECVQDMDHENMFWYRQDPGLGLRLIYFSYDVKMKEKGDIPEGYSVSREKKERFSLILESASTNQTSMYLCASSLFSQAREKLFFGSGTQLSVL.

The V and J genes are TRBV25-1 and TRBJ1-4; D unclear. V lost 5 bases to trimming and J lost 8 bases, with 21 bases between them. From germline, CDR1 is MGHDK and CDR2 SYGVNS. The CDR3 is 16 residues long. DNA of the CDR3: TGTGCCAGCAGTTCTACCCCTATGCATATCGGGGAAAAACTGTTTTTT. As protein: CASSSTPMHIGEKLFF.

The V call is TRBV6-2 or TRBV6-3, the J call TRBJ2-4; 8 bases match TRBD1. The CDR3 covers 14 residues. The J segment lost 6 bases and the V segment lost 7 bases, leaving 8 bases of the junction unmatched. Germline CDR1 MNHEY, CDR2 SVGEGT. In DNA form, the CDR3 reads TGTGCCAGCACCGAAGGACAGGGCCGAAACATTCAGTACTTC. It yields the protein CASTEGQGRNIQYF.

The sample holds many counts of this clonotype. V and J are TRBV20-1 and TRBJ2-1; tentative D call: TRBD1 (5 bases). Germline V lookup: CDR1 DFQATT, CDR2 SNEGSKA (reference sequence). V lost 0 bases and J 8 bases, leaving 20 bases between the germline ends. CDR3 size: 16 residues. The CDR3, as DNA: TGCAGTGCTAGAGATTGGGCCCGAGACAGTTTCGATGAGCAGTTCTTC. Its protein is CSARDWARDSFDEQFF.

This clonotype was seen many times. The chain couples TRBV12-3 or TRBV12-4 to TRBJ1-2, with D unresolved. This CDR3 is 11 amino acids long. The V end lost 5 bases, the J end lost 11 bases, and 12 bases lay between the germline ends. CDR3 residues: CASSKRLWYTF. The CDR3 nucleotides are TGTGCCAGCAGTAAACGACTGTGGTACACCTTC.

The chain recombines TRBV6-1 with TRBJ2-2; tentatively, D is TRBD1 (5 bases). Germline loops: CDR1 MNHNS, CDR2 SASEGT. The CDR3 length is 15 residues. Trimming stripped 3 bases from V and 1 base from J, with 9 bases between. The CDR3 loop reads CASSEQGLNTGELFF. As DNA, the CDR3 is TGTGCCAGCAGTGAGCAGGGATTGAACACCGGGGAGCTGTTTTTT.

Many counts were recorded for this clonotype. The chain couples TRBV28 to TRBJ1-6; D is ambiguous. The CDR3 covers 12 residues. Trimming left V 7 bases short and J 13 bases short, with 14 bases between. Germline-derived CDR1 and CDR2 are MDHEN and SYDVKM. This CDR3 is CASNPAGSPLHF. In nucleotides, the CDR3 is TGTGCCAGCAACCCCGCGGGATCCCCCCTCCACTTT. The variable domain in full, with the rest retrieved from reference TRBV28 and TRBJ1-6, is DVKVTQSSRYLVKRTGEKVFLECVQDMDHENMFWYRQDPGLGLRLIYFSYDVKMKEKGDIPEGYSVSREKKERFSLILESASTNQTSMYLCASNPAGSPLHFGNGTRLTVT.

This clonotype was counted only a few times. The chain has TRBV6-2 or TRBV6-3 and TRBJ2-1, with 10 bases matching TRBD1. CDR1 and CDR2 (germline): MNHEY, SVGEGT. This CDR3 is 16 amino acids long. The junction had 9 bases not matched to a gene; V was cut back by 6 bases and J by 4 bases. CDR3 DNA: TGTGCCAGCAGACCCGGGACAGGGGCCAGATACAATGAGCAGTTCTTC. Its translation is CASRPGTGARYNEQFF.

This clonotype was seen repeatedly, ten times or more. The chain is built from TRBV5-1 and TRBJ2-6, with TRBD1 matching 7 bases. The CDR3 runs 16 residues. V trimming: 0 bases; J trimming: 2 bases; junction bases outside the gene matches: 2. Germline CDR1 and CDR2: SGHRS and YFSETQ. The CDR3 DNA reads TGCGCCAGCAGCTTGGCAACAGGGGCTGGGGCCAACGTCCTGACTTTC. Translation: CASSLATGAGANVLTF. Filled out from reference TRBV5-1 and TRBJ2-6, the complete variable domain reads KAGVTQTPRYLIKTRGQQVTLSCSPISGHRSVSWYQQTPGQGLQFLFEYFSETQRNKGNFPGRFSGRQFSNSRSEMNVSTLELGDSALYLCASSLATGAGANVLTFGAGSRLTVL.

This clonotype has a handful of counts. CDR3 amino acids: CASSGPLGTGLDTQYF. CDR3 coding DNA: TGTGCCAGCAGCGGACCCCTCGGGACAGGGCTAGATACGCAGTATTTT. V gene TRBV7-3 combines with J gene TRBJ2-3, with 9 bases aligning to TRBD1. CDR1 and CDR2 from the germline V gene are SGHTA and FQGTGA. The CDR3 spans 16 residues. After removal of 5 bases from V and 5 bases from J, the junction contained 11 bases not matched to a gene.

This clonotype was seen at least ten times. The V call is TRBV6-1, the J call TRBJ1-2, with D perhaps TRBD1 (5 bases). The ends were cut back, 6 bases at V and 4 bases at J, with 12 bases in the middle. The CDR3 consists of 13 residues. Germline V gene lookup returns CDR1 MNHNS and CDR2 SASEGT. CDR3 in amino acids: CASSPGRVYGYTF. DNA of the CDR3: TGTGCCAGCAGCCCGGGACGCGTCTATGGCTACACCTTC.

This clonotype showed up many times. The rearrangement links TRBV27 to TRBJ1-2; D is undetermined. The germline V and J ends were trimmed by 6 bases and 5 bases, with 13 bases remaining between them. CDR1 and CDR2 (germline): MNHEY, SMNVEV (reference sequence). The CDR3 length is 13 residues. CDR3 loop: CASSPTSLYGYTF. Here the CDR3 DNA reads TGTGCCAGCAGCCCCACCTCCCTATATGGCTACACCTTC.

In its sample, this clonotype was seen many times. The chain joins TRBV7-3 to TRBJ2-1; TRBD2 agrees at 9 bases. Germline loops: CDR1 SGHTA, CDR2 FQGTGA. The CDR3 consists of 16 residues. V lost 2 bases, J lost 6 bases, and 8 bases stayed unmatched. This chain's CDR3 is CASSLGGGGAFNEQFF. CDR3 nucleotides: TGTGCCAGCAGCTTAGGGGGCGGGGGGGCCTTCAATGAGCAGTTCTTC. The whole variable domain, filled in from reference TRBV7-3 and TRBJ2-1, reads GAGVSQTPSNKVTEKGKYVELRCDPISGHTALYWYRQSLGQGPEFLIYFQGTGAADDSGLPNDRFFAVRPEGSVSTLKIQRTERGDSAVYLCASSLGGGGAFNEQFFGPGTRLTVL.

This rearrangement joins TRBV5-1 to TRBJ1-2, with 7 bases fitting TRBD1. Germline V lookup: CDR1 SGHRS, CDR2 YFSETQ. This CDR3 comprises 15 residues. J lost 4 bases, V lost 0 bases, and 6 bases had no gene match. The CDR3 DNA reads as TGCGCCAGCAGCTTGGAGCCCCGGGACAGCTATGGCTACACCTTC. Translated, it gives CASSLEPRDSYGYTF.

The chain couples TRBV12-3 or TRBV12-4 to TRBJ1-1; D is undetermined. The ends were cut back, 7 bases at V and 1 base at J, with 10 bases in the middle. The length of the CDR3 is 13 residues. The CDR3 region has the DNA TGTGCCAGCAACCAAAACGGGAACACTGAAGCTTTCTTT. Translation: CASNQNGNTEAFF.

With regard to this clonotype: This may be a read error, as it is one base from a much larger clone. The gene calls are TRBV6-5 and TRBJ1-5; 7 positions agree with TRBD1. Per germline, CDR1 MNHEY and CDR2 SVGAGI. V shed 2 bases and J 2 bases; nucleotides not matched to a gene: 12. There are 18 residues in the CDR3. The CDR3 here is CASSYRGRRGLCNQPQHF. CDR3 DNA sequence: TGTGCCAGCAGTTACAGGGGGCGCAGAGGTTTGTGCAATCAGCCCCAGCATTTT.

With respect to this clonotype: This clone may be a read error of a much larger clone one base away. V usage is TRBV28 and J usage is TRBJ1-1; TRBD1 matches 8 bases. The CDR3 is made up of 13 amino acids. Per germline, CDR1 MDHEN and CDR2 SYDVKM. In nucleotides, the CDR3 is TGTGTCAGCAAGGACAGGGAAAGTGTTGAAGCTTTCTTT. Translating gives CVSKDRESVEAFF.

The CDR3 here is CASSSPGQGLNEQFF. In nucleotides, the CDR3 is TGCGCCAGCAGCTCGCCGGGACAGGGGCTGAATGAGCAGTTCTTC. The rearrangement joins TRBV5-1 to TRBJ2-1, with 10 nucleotides matching TRBD1. From germline, CDR1 is SGHRS and CDR2 YFSETQ. With 3 bases clipped from V and 7 bases from J, the junction kept 7 bases outside the gene matches. The CDR3 spans 15 residues.

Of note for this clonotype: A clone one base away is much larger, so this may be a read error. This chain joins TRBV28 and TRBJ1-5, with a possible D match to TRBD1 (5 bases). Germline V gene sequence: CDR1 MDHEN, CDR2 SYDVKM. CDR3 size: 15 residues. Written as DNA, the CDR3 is TGTGCCGGCAGCCTTGACCGGGGCCGCGGGCAGCCCCAGCATTTT. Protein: CAGSLDRGRGQPQHF.

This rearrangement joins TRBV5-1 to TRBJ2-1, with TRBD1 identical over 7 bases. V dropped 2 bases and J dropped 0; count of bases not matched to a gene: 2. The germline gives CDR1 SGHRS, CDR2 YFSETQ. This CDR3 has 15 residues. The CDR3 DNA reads TGCGCCAGCAGCTTCCGGGACAGCTCCTACAATGAGCAGTTCTTC. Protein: CASSFRDSSYNEQFF.